A single sample gave rise to the 30 T cell receptor beta chains below, sequenced in a study of cytomegalovirus exposure and HLA in healthy donors. The PCR had 60 Vbeta and 13 Jbeta primers. This table comes from immunoSEQ multiplex PCR, and its TCRdb copy is limited to in-frame clones, with some not included. This repertoire shows around 140,000 clones, 75% found once; its top ten account for around 7%. Specimen: PBMCs. The source is a man aged 30-40 years in good health and CMV-seronegative.

The chain couples TRBV6-5 to TRBJ2-7; 9 nucleotides line up with TRBD1. The CDR3 spans 14 residues. Trimming at V came to 6 bases and at J to 1 base, leaving 4 bases not matched to a gene. Per germline, CDR1 MNHEY and CDR2 SVGAGI. For the CDR3, the DNA is TGTGCCAGCAGGCTCGGACAGGGGTCCTACGAGCAGTACTTC. Protein: CASRLGQGSYEQYF.

By sample fraction, this clone is medium-sized. The rearrangement links TRBV5-6 to TRBJ1-2, with TRBD1 matching 8 bases. The CDR3 loop spans 14 amino acids. Germline V lookup: CDR1 SGHDT, CDR2 YYEEEE. Losses at the gene ends were 4 bases for V and 4 bases for J; bases not matched to a gene: 6. Here the CDR3 DNA reads TGTGCCAGCAGCCCCCAGGGGGCGTTCTATGGCTACACCTTC. Its translation is CASSPQGAFYGYTF.

This clone is large by share. The rearrangement joins TRBV27 to TRBJ1-2, with D maybe TRBD1 (6 bases). The CDR3 covers 15 residues. V gave up 1 base and J gave up 4 bases, with 13 bases separating them. Germline V gene data show CDR1 as MNHEY and CDR2 as SMNVEV (reference sequence). The CDR3 region is CASSLFQGSSYGYTF. The CDR3 DNA sequence: TGTGCCAGCAGTTTATTCCAGGGGTCTAGCTATGGCTACACCTTC.

The table lists this clone with a count of one. The chain has TRBV6-5 and TRBJ2-1; 8 positions match TRBD2. V dropped 1 base and J dropped 10; count of bases not matched to a gene: 3. The CDR3 has 13 residues. Germline V gene sequence: CDR1 MNHEY, CDR2 SVGAGI. CDR3 DNA sequence: TGTGCCAGCAGTTACTATCCGGGGGGGGAGCAGTTCTTC. Amino acid sequence: CASSYYPGGEQFF.

This clone was detected only a few times. The chain links TRBV5-1 to TRBJ2-3, with a possible D match to TRBD1 (5 bases). This CDR3 is built from 14 residues. From germline, CDR1 is SGHRS and CDR2 YFSETQ. Trimming cost V 3 bases and J 6 bases, with 14 bases left between them. CDR3 residues: CASSSDRGGDTQYF. Written as DNA, the CDR3 is TGCGCCAGCAGCTCGGATAGGGGTGGGGATACGCAGTATTTT.

The chain carries TRBV27 and TRBJ2-5, with D possibly matching TRBD1 (6 bases). The V end lost 5 bases, the J end lost 2 bases, and 9 bases lay between the germline ends. The CDR3 runs to 13 residues. Germline V CDR1 and CDR2: MNHEY, SMNVEV (reference sequence). The CDR3 DNA reads TGTGCCAGCAGTCTAAGGGGGCAAGAGACCCAGTACTTC. Its translation: CASSLRGQETQYF.

The chain combines TRBV5-8 with TRBJ2-7; TRBD2 matches at 8 bases. Germline CDR1 is SGHTS and CDR2 is YDEGEE. The CDR3 is made up of 14 amino acids. V was clipped by 1 base and J by 6 bases; unmatched bases: 6. The CDR3 DNA reads as TGTGCCAGCAGCTTGCCTAGCGGGCCGGTCGAGCAGTACTTC. Translated, it gives CASSLPSGPVEQYF.

The V and J genes are TRBV7-2 and TRBJ2-5; 9 nucleotides agree with TRBD2. The CDR3 is made up of 14 amino acids. CDR1 and CDR2 from the germline V gene are SGHTA and FQGNSA. Unmatched junction bases numbered 8, after V lost 7 bases and J lost 5 bases. DNA for the CDR3: TGTGCCAGCAATCCGGCGGGAGGGCCCGAGACCCAGTACTTC. It translates to CASNPAGGPETQYF. Combining the CDR3 with reference TRBV7-2 and TRBJ2-5 gives the whole variable domain GAGVSQSPSNKVTEKGKDVELRCDPISGHTALYWYRQSLGQGLEFLIYFQGNSAPDKSGLPSDRFSAERTGGSVSTLTIQRTQQEDSAVYLCASNPAGGPETQYFGPGTRLLVL.

This chain uses TRBV30 with TRBJ2-1; 9 bases match TRBD2. In germline, CDR1 is GTSNPN, CDR2 SVGIG (reference sequence). V trimming: 3 bases; J trimming: 5 bases; junction bases outside the gene matches: 11. This CDR3 is 16 amino acids long. CDR3 bases: TGTGCCTGGAGGGAGAGCGGGAGGCCCGGGGACAATGAGCAGTTCTTC. This translates into CAWRESGRPGDNEQFF.

This chain joins TRBV5-1 and TRBJ1-3, with D unclear. The CDR3 has 15 amino acids. V was clipped by 3 bases and J by 2 bases, with 12 bases between them. Germline lookup yields CDR1 SGHRS and CDR2 YFSETQ. CDR3 amino acids: CASSWGGYAGNTIYF. The CDR3 bases are TGCGCCAGCAGCTGGGGAGGGTATGCTGGAAACACCATATATTTT.

V is TRBV18 and J is TRBJ2-3; 10 bases are shared with TRBD2. CDR1 is KGHSH and CDR2 is LQKENI in the germline V gene. Trimming took 6 bases from V and 2 from J; bases not matched to a gene: 5. There are 15 residues in the CDR3. Here the CDR3 reads CASSLTSGDTDTQYF. The CDR3 nucleotides read TGTGCCAGCTCGCTAACTAGCGGGGACACAGATACGCAGTATTTT.

This clone was recorded a few times. The chain recombines TRBV2 with TRBJ2-1; TRBD2 might be the D (6 bases). Germline V gives CDR1 SNHLY, CDR2 FYNNEI. This CDR3 is built from 14 residues. Trimming took off 6 bases at V and 1 base at J, with 10 bases between the two ends. The CDR3 region is CASRGLTSYNEQFF. CDR3 DNA: TGTGCCAGCAGGGGACTGACTTCCTACAATGAGCAGTTCTTC.

The chain links TRBV7-3 to TRBJ2-2; unclear D gene. CDR3 length equals 18 residues. V lost 0 bases and J 0 bases, leaving 14 bases between the germline ends. Germline values: CDR1 SGHTA, CDR2 FQGTGA. DNA for the CDR3: TGTGCCAGCAGCTTAACGAGTACACAGCAAGCGAACACCGGGGAGCTGTTTTTT. Translated: CASSLTSTQQANTGELFF.

The chain recombines TRBV4-1 with TRBJ1-5; D may be TRBD1 (5 bases). The CDR3 extends over 16 amino acids. The germline V gene has CDR1 MGHRA and CDR2 YSYEKL. Between the trimmed V and J ends, which lost 0 bases and 6 bases, there was a span of 15 bases. CDR3 sequence (DNA): TGCGCCAGCAGCCAAGATGGCGTCAGGGAGGGTCAGCCCCAGCATTTT. Its protein is CASSQDGVREGQPQHF.

The chain couples TRBV6-5 to TRBJ2-3, with D perhaps matching TRBD2 (5 bases). CDR1 and CDR2 (germline): MNHEY, SVGAGI. The CDR3 is 14 residues long. V was shortened by 4 bases and J by 5 bases, with 13 bases between the two germline ends. The CDR3: CASSSDRAGDTQYF. The CDR3 nucleotides are TGTGCCAGCAGTTCGGACCGGGCGGGAGATACGCAGTATTTT.

The V gene is TRBV7-2, the J gene TRBJ2-5; D is ambiguous. The V end was cut by 1 base, the J end by 5 bases, with 11 bases between. The V gene's germline CDR1 is SGHTA and CDR2 FQGNSA. CDR3 size: 14 residues. The DNA for the CDR3 is TGTGCCAGCAGCTTAGGTCCCGAGCGTGAGACCCAGTACTTC. The encoded protein is CASSLGPERETQYF.

The genes are TRBV2 and TRBJ2-5; D is possibly TRBD2 (5 bases). Germline assignment: CDR1 SNHLY and CDR2 FYNNEI. The V gene lost 6 bases and the J gene lost 7 bases, with 12 bases spanning the gap. The CDR3 sequence is 12 residues long. CDR3 protein: CASRAREGTQYF. CDR3 DNA sequence: TGTGCCAGCAGGGCCCGAGAGGGGACCCAGTACTTC.

The chain has TRBV20-1 and TRBJ2-7; D unresolved. V shed 1 base and J shed 5 bases, with 6 bases lying between them. In germline, CDR1 is DFQATT, CDR2 SNEGSKA (reference sequence). This CDR3 comprises 11 residues. The CDR3 DNA is TGCAGTGCTAGAGTCTTCGACGAGCAGTACTTC. This codes for CSARVFDEQYF.

The V gene is TRBV7-9, the J gene TRBJ1-1; the D gene is possibly TRBD1 (5 bases). Germline CDR1 reads SEHNR; CDR2 reads FQNEAQ (reference sequence). Trimming left V 6 bases short and J 4 bases short, with 15 bases between. This CDR3 contains 14 residues. CDR3 sequence (DNA): TGTGCCAGCAGTCACCCTGGGGGGGGCACTGAAGCTTTCTTT. This codes for CASSHPGGGTEAFF.

V gene TRBV7-2 combines with J gene TRBJ2-3; the D gene is possibly TRBD2 (5 bases). The germline V and J ends were trimmed by 4 bases and 9 bases, with 11 bases remaining between them. The CDR3 consists of 12 residues. Per germline, CDR1 SGHTA and CDR2 FQGNSA. CDR3 nucleotides: TGTGCCAGCAGCTCAACTAGAGGGACGCAGTATTTT. Translation: CASSSTRGTQYF.

This clone is a singleton in its sample. The chain has TRBV9 and TRBJ2-2; D possibly corresponds to TRBD1 (5 bases). Trimming removed 3 bases from V and 1 base from J, with 10 bases in between. CDR1 and CDR2 from the germline V gene are SGDLS and YYNGEE. The CDR3 runs 15 residues. The CDR3 DNA is TGTGCCAGCAGCGCGGATGACAGGAACACCGGGGAGCTGTTTTTT. Translating it yields CASSADDRNTGELFF.

The genes are TRBV2 and TRBJ2-3; D is uncertain. The CDR3 totals 14 residues. The V gene's germline CDR1 is SNHLY and CDR2 FYNNEI. V gave up 0 bases and J gave up 6 bases, with 10 bases separating them. The CDR3 DNA reads TGTGCCAGCAGTGAAGCGGCCAGCGTGGATACGCAGTATTTT. Translated, it gives CASSEAASVDTQYF. The variable domain in full, with the rest retrieved from reference TRBV2 and TRBJ2-3, is EPEVTQTPSHQVTQMGQEVILRCVPISNHLYFYWYRQILGQKVEFLVSFYNNEISEKSEIFDDQFSVERPDGSNFTLKIRSTKLEDSAMYFCASSEAASVDTQYFGPGTRLTVL.

The rearrangement uses TRBV28 and TRBJ2-1; D uncertain. Per the germline V gene, CDR1 is MDHEN and CDR2 is SYDVKM. This CDR3 comprises 12 residues. V gave up 8 bases and J gave up 6 bases, with 11 bases separating them. The CDR3, as DNA: TGTGCCAGCGGTCTAGTCGGCAATGAGCAGTTCTTC. This codes for CASGLVGNEQFF.

The rearrangement links TRBV5-1 to TRBJ2-1, with a weak D call TRBD2 (7 bases). V dropped 4 bases and J dropped 0 bases, with 20 bases sitting between them. This CDR3 comprises 18 residues. The germline gives CDR1 SGHRS, CDR2 YFSETQ. The chain's CDR3 is CASSVPSSGTSSYNEQFF. DNA for the CDR3: TGCGCCAGCAGCGTCCCCAGCAGCGGGACAAGCTCCTACAATGAGCAGTTCTTC.

This clone has only one observation. The rearrangement joins TRBV2 to TRBJ2-7; 7 bases align to TRBD2. There are 15 residues in the CDR3. J lost 0 bases, V lost 6 bases, and 8 bases had no gene match. Germline CDR1 is SNHLY and CDR2 is FYNNEI. CDR3 nucleotide sequence: TGTGCCAGCAGCCTAGGACTAGGCCTCTCCTACGAGCAGTACTTC. Protein: CASSLGLGLSYEQYF.

The V call is TRBV28, the J call TRBJ2-7, with TRBD1 matching over 11 bases. The CDR3 has 14 amino acids. The germline V gene has CDR1 MDHEN and CDR2 SYDVKM. After removal of 10 bases from V and 3 bases from J, the junction contained 8 bases not matched to a gene. The CDR3 is CATFPGTGGYEQYF. CDR3 bases: TGTGCCACCTTCCCCGGGACAGGGGGCTACGAGCAGTACTTC.

V gene TRBV14 combines with J gene TRBJ2-1, with TRBD1 identical over 9 bases. This CDR3 is built from 16 residues. In germline, CDR1 is SGHDN, CDR2 FVKESK. The ends lost 4 bases at V and 7 bases at J; junction bases unmatched: 11. CDR3: CASSPIPGQGRNEQFF. The DNA for the CDR3 is TGTGCCAGCAGCCCAATACCGGGACAGGGTCGGAATGAGCAGTTCTTC.

This chain connects TRBV2 to TRBJ2-2, with D possibly TRBD1 on 7 matching bases. Per the germline V gene, CDR1 is SNHLY and CDR2 is FYNNEI. The length of the CDR3 is 16 residues. The V gene lost 6 bases and the J gene lost 7 bases, with 21 bases spanning the gap. CDR3 coding DNA: TGTGCCAGCAGCAGGAGGGGGCAGGGGAGTAGCGGGGAGCTGTTTTTT. This gives the protein CASSRRGQGSSGELFF.

V and J are TRBV9 and TRBJ2-1; possibly TRBD2 for D (6 bases). V was shortened by 0 bases and J by 7 bases, with 14 bases between the two germline ends. CDR1 is SGDLS, CDR2 YYNGEE, per germline. The CDR3 covers 15 residues. The CDR3 nucleotides read TGTGCCAGCAGCGTAGGACTCCCTCGGGGGAATGAGCAGTTCTTC. Amino acids: CASSVGLPRGNEQFF.

This clone has only a few counts. The V gene is TRBV6-5, the J gene TRBJ2-2; D may be TRBD2 (5 bases). Deletions cut 6 bases from V and 6 bases from J, with 14 bases between. CDR3 length: 14 residues. Germline-derived CDR1 and CDR2 are MNHEY and SVGAGI. This CDR3 is CASSHTSNPGELFF. For the CDR3, the DNA is TGTGCCAGCAGCCATACTAGTAACCCCGGGGAGCTGTTTTTT.